This TCR beta chain comes out of a study of vaccination and CD4 T cells after COVID-19. Whole-study context: Post-COVID draws came a median approximately 100 days after diagnosis (range 35 to 161).

The sample's treatment: roughly ten-day PBMC culture with coronavirus spike peptide pools or control peptides (ViraFEST assay). Germline V gene data show CDR1 as MNHNS and CDR2 as SASEGT. The CDR3 sequence is 13 residues long. Trimming took 4 bases from V and 4 from J, leaving 10 bases between them. An Oncomine TCR Beta short-read assay was used to sequence the DNA from cultured CD4+ T cells. DNA came from CD4+ T cells after culture. In TCRdb, the PCR reads were re-called with MiXCR into one record per CDR3 protein. The data hold about 17,000 distinct CDR3 sequences, with 55% to 65% observed a single time. This clonotype was seen a few times. The antigen is unknown.

The receptor comes from a human donor who had recovered from COVID-19. The sequences come from CD4+ T cells from blood, cultured in vitro, collected after SARS-CoV-2 vaccination. The rearrangement joins TRBV6-1 to TRBJ1-2, with D perhaps matching TRBD1 (6 bases). CDR3 coding DNA: TGTGCCAGCAGTGTAACAGGGATCTATGGCTACACCTTC. This translates into CASSVTGIYGYTF.